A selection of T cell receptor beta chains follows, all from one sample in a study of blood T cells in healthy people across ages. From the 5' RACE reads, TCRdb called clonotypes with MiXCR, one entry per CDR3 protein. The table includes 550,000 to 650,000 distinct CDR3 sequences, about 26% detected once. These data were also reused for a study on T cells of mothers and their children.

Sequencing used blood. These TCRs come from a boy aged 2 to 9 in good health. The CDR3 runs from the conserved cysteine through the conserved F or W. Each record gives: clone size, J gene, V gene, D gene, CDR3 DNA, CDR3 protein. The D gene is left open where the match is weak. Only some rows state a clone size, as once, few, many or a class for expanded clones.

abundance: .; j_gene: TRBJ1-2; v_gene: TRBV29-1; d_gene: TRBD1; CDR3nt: TGCAGCGTCAGGACAGGCGGCGAAGGCTACACCTTC; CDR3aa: CSVRTGGEGYTF
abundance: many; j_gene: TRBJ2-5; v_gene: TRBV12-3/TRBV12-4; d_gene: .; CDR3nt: TGTGCCAGCAGATCGGACAGCCAAGAGACCCAGTACTTC; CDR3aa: CASRSDSQETQYF
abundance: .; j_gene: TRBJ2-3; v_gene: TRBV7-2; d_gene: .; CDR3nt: TGTGCCAGCAGCTTAGGTAGCAGAAGCACAGATACGCAGTATTTT; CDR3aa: CASSLGSRSTDTQYF
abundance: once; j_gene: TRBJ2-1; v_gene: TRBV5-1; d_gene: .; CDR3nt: TGCGCCAGCAGCTGGATGTGGGGCTCCTACAATGAGCAGTTCTTC; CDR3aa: CASSWMWGSYNEQFF
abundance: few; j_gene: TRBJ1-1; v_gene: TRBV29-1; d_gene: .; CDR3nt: TGCAGCGTTGGGGACGCAGGTGAAGCTTTCTTT; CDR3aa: CSVGDAGEAFF
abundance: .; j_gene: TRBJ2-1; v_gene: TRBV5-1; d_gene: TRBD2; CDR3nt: TGCGCCAGCAGCTTGGTGTTCTGGGTGCTCTCCGGGACTAGCGTGTTCTTC; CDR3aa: CASSLVFWVLSGTSVFF
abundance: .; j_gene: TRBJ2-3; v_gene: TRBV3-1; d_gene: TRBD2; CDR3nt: TGTGCCAGCAGCCAAGATCGTGGTAGCGGGGGGACAGATACGCAGTATTTT; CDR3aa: CASSQDRGSGGTDTQYF
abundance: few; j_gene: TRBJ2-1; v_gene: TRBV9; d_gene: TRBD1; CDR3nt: TGTGCCAGCAGCGTAGGGACAGGGGGCGGCAATGAGCAGTTCTTC; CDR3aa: CASSVGTGGGNEQFF
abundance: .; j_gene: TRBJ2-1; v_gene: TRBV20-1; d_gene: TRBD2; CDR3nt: TGCAGTGCTAGAGGCGGACTAGCGGGAGGATACAATGAGCAGTTCTTC; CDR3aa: CSARGGLAGGYNEQFF
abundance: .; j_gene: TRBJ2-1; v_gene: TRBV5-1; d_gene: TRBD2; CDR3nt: TGCGCCAGCAGCTTTAGCGGGGGGGCCAATGAGCAGTTCTTC; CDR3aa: CASSFSGGANEQFF
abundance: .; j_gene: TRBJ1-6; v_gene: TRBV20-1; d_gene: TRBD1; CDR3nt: TGCAGTGCCGCGGGACAGAATAATTCACCCCTCCACTTT; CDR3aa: CSAAGQNNSPLHF
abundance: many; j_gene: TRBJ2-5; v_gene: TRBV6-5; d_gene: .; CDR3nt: TGTGCCAGCAGTAAGGGACTCCAAGAGACCCAGTACTTC; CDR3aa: CASSKGLQETQYF
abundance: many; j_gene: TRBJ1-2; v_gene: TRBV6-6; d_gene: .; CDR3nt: TGTGCCAGCAGTTATATTGCGAGCCCTAGCTATGGCTACACCTTC; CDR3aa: CASSYIASPSYGYTF
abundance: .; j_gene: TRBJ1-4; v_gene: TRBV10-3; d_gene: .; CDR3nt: TGTGCCATCAGAGATCCAACTAATGAAAAACTGTTTTTT; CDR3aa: CAIRDPTNEKLFF
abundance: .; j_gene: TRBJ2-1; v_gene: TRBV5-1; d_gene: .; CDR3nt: TGCGCCAGCAGCTTGAGCCCCTCCAATGAGCAGTTCTTC; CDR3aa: CASSLSPSNEQFF
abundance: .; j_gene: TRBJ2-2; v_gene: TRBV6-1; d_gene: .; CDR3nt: TGTGCCAGCAGGCAGGGGAGCGATACCGGGGAGCTGTTTTTT; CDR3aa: CASRQGSDTGELFF
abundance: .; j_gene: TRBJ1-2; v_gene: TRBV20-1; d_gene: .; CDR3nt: TGCAGTGCTTCAGGCAGGGACTATGGCTACACCTTC; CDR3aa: CSASGRDYGYTF
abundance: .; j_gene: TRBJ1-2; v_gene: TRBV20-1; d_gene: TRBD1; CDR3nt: TGCAGTGCTAGGTCGACAGGGGATGGCTACACCTTC; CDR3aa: CSARSTGDGYTF
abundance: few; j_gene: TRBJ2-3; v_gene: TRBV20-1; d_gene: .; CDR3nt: TGCAGTGCTAGTGTAGTAGATACGCAGTATTTT; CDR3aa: CSASVVDTQYF
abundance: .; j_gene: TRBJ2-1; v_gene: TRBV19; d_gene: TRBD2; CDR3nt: TGTGCCAGTAGTAGGGCGGGGGGATACAATGAGCAGTTCTTC; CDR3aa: CASSRAGGYNEQFF
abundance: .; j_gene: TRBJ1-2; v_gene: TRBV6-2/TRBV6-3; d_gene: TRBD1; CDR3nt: TGTGCCAGCAGTTACGACAGGGAGAATGGCTACACCTTC; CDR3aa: CASSYDRENGYTF
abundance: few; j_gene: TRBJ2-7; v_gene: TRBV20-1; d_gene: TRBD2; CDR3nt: TGCAGTGCTGGGGAGCGGGGATCCTACGAGCAGTACTTC; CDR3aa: CSAGERGSYEQYF
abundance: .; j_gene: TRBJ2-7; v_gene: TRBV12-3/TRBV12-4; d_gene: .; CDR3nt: TGTGCCAGCAGCTACCAGGGCCCTAGCCAAGAGCAGTACTTC; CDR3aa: CASSYQGPSQEQYF
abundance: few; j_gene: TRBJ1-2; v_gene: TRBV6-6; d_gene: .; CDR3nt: TGTGCCAGCAGTTATTCGGGCGGCCGAAACTATGGCTACACCTTC; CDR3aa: CASSYSGGRNYGYTF
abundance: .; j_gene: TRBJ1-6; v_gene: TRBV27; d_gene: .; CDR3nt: TGTGCCAGCAGTTTTAGGACGGAGAATTCACCCCTCCACTTT; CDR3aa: CASSFRTENSPLHF
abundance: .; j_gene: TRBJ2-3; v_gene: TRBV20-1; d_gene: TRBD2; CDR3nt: TGCAGTGCTACGGGAGGGCCGGGGGTAGATACGCAGTATTTT; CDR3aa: CSATGGPGVDTQYF
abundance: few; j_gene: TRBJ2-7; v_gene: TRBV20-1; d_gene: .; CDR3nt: TGCAGTGCTAGAGATGGGCGGGGATCAACCCATACTAGGAGCTCCTACGAGCAGTACTTC; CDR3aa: CSARDGRGSTHTRSSYEQYF
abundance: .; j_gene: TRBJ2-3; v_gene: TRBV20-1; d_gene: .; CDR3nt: TGCAGTGTCCCGTTAGCAGATACGCAGTATTTT; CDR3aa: CSVPLADTQYF
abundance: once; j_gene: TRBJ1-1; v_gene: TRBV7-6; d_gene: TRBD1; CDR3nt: TGTGCCAGCAGCTTGGGACAGGGACTACCGTTGAACACTGAAGCTTTCTTT; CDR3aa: CASSLGQGLPLNTEAFF
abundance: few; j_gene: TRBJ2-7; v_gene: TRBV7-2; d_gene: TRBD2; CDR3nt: TGTGCCAGCAGCCTCCCGGGACTAGCGAGGAGGAGCTACGAGCAGTACTTC; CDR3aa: CASSLPGLARRSYEQYF
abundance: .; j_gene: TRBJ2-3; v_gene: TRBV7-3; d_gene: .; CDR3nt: TGTGCCAGCAGCCACCGGGACTTCACAGATACGCAGTATTTT; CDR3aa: CASSHRDFTDTQYF
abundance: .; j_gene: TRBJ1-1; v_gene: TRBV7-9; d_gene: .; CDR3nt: TGTGCCAGCAGCGTGGCCCCCCCGAACACTGAAGCTTTCTTT; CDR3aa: CASSVAPPNTEAFF
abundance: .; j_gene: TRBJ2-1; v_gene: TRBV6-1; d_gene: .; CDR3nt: TGTGCCAGCAGCCCACAGGGTTACGACAATGAGCAGTTCTTC; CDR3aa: CASSPQGYDNEQFF
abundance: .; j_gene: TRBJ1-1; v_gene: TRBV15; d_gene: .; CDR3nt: TGTGCCACCAGCAGTGCCGACAGGTTGTCCACTGAAGCTTTCTTT; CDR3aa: CATSSADRLSTEAFF
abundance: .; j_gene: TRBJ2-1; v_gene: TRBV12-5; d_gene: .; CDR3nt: TGTGCTAGTGGTTTGGTACGGAGCCGTACTGACAATGAGCAGTTCTTC; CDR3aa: CASGLVRSRTDNEQFF
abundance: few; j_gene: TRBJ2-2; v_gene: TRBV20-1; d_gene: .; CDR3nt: TGCAGTGCTGTCAAGGATTCGGTCACCGGGGAGCTGTTTTTT; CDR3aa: CSAVKDSVTGELFF
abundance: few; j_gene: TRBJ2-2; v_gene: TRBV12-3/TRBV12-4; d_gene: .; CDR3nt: TGTGCCAGCAGTTCGGGTAGGGTCATATCCACCGGGGAGCTGTTTTTT; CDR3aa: CASSSGRVISTGELFF
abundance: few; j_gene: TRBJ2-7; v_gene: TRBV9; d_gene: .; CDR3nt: TGTGCCAGCAGCGCAGAGGGTGCGGGCCCTACCTACGAGCAGTACTTC; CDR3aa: CASSAEGAGPTYEQYF
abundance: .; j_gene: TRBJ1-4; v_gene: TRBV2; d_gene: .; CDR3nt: TGTGCCAGCAGGGTACGGTTTCTAGGCGAAAAACTGTTTTTT; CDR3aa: CASRVRFLGEKLFF
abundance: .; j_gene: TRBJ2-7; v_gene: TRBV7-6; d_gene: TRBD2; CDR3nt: TGTGCCAGCAGCTCCGGGACTAGCGGGGGCTACGAGCAGTACTTC; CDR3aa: CASSSGTSGGYEQYF
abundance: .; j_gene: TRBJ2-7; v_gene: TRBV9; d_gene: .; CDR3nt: TGTGCCAGCAGCGTAGAGGGCGGGTTATCCTACGAGCAGTACTTC; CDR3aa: CASSVEGGLSYEQYF
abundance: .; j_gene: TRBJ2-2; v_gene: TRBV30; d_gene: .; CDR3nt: TGTGCCTTAGACAGCCTGGGCACCGGGGAGCTGTTTTTT; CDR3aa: CALDSLGTGELFF
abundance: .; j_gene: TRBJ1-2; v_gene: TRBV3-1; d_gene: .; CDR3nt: TGTGCCAGCAGCCAAGGAGCGGCCAGGGAGCATGGCTACACCTTC; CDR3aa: CASSQGAAREHGYTF
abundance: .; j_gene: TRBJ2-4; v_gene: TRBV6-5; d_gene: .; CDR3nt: TGTGCCAGCAGTTTTCTGGCGGGGCTAGCCAAAAACATTCAGTACTTC; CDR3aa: CASSFLAGLAKNIQYF
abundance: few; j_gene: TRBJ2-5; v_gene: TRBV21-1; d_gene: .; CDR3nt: TGTGCCAGCAGTCTAGGATTAGGAGGGGGAGAGAGAGAGACCCAGTACTTC; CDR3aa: CASSLGLGGGERETQYF
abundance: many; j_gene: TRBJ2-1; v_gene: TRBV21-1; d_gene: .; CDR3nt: TGTGCCAGCAGCTTAAGCCTCCTAGCACGCTCCTACAATGAGCAGTTCTTC; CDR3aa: CASSLSLLARSYNEQFF
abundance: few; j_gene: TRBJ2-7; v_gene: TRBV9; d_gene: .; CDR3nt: TGTGCCAGCAGCGCGGAGATTGCCAGCTCCTACGAGCAGTACTTC; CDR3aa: CASSAEIASSYEQYF
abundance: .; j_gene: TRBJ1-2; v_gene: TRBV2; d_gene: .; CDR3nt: TGTGCCAGCAGTGAATGGGGCTCAAACACCTTC; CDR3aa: CASSEWGSNTF
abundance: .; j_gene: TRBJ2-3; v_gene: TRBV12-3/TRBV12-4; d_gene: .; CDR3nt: TGTGCCAGCACTCATTTCGTTAGCACTAGCACAGATATGCAGTATTTT; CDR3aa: CASTHFVSTSTDMQYF
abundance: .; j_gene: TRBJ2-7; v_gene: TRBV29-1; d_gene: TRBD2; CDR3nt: TGCAGCGTTGAGGGTCTGGGGACTAGCGTCCACGAGCAGTACTTC; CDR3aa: CSVEGLGTSVHEQYF
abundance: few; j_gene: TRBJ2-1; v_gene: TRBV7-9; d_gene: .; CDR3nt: TGTGCCAGCTCCCAGACTAGTTCTCCCCGTAATGAGCAGTTCTTC; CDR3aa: CASSQTSSPRNEQFF
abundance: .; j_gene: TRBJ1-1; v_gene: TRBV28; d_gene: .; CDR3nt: TGTGCCAGCAGCCCTTCCTCGGGGGCCAACACTGAAGCTTTCTTT; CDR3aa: CASSPSSGANTEAFF
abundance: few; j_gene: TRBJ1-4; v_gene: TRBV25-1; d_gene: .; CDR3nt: TGTGCCAGCAGTGCCTCAAAATCCGGGAGGAGAGGAAAACTGTTTTTT; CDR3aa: CASSASKSGRRGKLFF
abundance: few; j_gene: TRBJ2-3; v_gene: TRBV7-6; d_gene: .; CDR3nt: TGTGCCAGCAGCTTAGGTCCACATACGCCTCGGGAGTATTTT; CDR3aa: CASSLGPHTPREYF
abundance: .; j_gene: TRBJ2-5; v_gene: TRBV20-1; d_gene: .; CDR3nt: TGCAGTGCTGCCCCCGGGACCCTGCAAGAGACCCAGTACTTC; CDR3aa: CSAAPGTLQETQYF